This T cell receptor (beta chain) originates from a study of T cells in Graves' hyperthyroidism and ophthalmopathy. The germline gives CDR1 LNHNV, CDR2 YYDKDF (reference sequence). Between the trimmed V and J ends, which lost 1 base and 2 bases, there was a span of 8 bases. The CDR3 covers 14 residues. Regions amplified from RNA transcripts were the TCR beta CDR3 regions. The TCR CDR3 was amplified in a first-round RT-PCR using the HTBI primer set. TCRdb processed the multiplex PCR reads anew with MiXCR; each CDR3 protein has one entry. The data contain 650,000 to 700,000 distinct CDR3 sequences, around 15% of them singletons.

The clonotype originates from a middle-aged man with Graves' hyperthyroidism. The sample was blood. This chain links TRBV15 with TRBJ1-2, with no clear D. CDR3 in amino acids: CATSRVDGNYGYTF. The CDR3 DNA reads TGTGCCACCAGCAGAGTTGACGGAAACTATGGCTACACCTTC.